This entry describes one TCR beta chain. Its target is not known. The data stem from a study of CD8 T cells in ankylosing spondylitis. Regarding the study as a whole: Matched ankylosing spondylitis synovial fluid reportedly showed significant enrichment of disease-linked clones. Disease-linked clones were CD8+ and relatively rare in peripheral blood.

By quantitative 5'-RACE with molecular barcodes, the TCR beta libraries were made. TCRdb fed the 5' RACE reads into MiXCR, producing one record per CDR3 protein. The sample has 350,000 or so distinct CDR3 sequences, roughly 12% seen once; the top ten hold roughly 9%. V lost 3 bases, J lost 10 bases, and 19 bases lay in between. Germline CDR1 and CDR2: SGHRS and YFSETQ. The length of the CDR3 is 14 residues. V and J are TRBV5-1 and TRBJ1-2; weak D call: TRBD1 (6 bases). The sequence was obtained from a female donor with ankylosing spondylitis or in good health (not recorded which). The sample consisted of blood, either unsorted or a sorted T cell fraction (not recorded which). CDR3 in DNA: TGCGCCAGCAGCTCGGGACAAGGGGTGCATGACTACACCTTC. Translation gives CASSSGQGVHDYTF. Together with reference TRBV5-1 and TRBJ1-2, the CDR3 gives the full variable domain: KAGVTQTPRYLIKTRGQQVTLSCSPISGHRSVSWYQQTPGQGLQFLFEYFSETQRNKGNFPGRFSGRQFSNSRSEMNVSTLELGDSALYLCASSSGQGVHDYTFGSGTRLTVV.